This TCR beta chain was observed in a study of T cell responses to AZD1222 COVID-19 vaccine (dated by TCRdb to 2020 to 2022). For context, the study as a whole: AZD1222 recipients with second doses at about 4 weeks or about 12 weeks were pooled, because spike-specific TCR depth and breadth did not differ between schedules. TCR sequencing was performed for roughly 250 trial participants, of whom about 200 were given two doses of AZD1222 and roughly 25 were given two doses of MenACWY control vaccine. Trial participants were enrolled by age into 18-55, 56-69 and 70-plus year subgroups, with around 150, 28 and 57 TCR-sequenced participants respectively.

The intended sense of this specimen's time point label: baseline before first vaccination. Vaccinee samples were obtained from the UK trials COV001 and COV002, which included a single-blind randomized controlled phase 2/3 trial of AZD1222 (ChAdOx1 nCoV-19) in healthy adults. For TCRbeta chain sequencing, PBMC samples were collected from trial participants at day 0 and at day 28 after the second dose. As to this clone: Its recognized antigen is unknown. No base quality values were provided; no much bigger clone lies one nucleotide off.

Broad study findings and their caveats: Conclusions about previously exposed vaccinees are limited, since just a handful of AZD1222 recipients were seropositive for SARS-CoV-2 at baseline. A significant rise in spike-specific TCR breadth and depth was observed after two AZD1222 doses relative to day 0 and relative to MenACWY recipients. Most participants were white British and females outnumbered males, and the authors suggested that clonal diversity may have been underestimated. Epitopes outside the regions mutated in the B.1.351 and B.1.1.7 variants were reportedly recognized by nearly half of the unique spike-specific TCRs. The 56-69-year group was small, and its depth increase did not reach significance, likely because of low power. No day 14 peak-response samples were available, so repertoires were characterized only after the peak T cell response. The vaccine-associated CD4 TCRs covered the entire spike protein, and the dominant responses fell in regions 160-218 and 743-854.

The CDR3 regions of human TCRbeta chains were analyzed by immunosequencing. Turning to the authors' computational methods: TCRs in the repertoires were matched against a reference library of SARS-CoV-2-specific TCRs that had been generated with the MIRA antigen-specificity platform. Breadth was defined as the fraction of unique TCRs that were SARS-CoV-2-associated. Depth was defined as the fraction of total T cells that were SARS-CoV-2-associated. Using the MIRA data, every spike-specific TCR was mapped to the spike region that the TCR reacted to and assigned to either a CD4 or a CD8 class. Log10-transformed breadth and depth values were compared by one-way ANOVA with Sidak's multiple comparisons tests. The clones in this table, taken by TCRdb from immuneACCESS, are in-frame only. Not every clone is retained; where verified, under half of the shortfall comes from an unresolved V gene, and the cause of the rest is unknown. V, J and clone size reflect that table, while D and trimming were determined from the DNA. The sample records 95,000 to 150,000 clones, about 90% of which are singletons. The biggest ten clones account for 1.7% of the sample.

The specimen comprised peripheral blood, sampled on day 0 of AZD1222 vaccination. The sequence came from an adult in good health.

The CDR3 loop reads CASTSGGSNQPQHF. The sequenced DNA is TGTGCCAGTACGAGTGGGGGTAGCAATCAGCCCCAGCATTTT. In this chain, TRBV19 is recombined with TRBJ1-5; a weak D assignment points to TRBD1 (5 bases agree). CDR1 LNHDA and CDR2 SQIVND were looked up in the germline V gene (reference sequence). The CDR3 has 14 amino acids, counting the end cysteine and phenylalanine. Kept here is only the CDR3 DNA, which spans 42 bases and is read in frame from base 1. The V end loses 7 bases and the J end loses 0 bases, and a stretch of 10 bases separates them.